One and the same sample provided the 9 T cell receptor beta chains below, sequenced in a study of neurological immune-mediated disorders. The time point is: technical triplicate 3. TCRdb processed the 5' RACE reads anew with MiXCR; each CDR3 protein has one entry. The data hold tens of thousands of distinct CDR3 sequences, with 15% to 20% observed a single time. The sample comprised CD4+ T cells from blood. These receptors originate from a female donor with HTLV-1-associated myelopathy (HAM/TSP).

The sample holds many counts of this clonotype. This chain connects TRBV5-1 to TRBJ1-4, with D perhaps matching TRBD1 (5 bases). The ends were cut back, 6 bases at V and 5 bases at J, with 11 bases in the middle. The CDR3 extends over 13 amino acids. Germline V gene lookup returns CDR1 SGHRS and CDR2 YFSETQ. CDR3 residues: CASNDRPNEKLFF. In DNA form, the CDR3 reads TGCGCCAGCAACGACAGACCGAATGAAAAACTGTTTTTT.

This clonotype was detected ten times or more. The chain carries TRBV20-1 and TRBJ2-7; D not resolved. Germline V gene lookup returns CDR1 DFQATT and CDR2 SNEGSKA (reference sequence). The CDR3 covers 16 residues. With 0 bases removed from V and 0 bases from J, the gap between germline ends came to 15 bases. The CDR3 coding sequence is TGCAGTGCTAGAGATGCACAAGCCCTTAGCTCCTACGAGCAGTACTTC. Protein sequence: CSARDAQALSSYEQYF.

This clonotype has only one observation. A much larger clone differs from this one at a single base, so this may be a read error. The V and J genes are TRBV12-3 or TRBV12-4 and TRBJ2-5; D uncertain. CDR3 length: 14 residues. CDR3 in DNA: TGTGCCAACAGTTTCCGAGACACCCAAGAGACCCAGTACTTC. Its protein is CANSFRDTQETQYF.

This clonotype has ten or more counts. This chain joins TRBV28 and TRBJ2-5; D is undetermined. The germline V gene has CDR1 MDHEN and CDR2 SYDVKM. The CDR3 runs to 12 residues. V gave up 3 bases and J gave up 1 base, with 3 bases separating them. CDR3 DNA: TGTGCCAGCAGTTTGACCCAAGAGACCCAGTACTTC. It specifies CASSLTQETQYF.

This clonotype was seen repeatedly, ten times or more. CDR3 loop: CASSLYSGSTEAFF. The CDR3 bases are TGCGCCAGCAGCTTGTATTCTGGGAGCACTGAAGCTTTCTTT. The rearrangement joins TRBV5-1 to TRBJ1-1, with D unclear. With 1 base removed from V and 4 bases from J, the gap between germline ends came to 11 bases. This CDR3 is built from 14 residues. The germline V gene encodes CDR1 SGHRS and CDR2 YFSETQ.

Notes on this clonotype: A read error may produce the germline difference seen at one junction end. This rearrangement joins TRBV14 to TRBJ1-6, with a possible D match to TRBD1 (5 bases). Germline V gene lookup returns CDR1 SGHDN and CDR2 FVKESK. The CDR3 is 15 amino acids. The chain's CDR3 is CASSQEGRANSPIHF. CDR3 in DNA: TGTGCCAGCAGCCAAGAAGGCAGGGCCAATTCACCCATCCACTTT.

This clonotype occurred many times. CDR3 in DNA: TGTGCCAGCAGTCCGACAGGGAATATCAACACTGAAGCTTTCTTT. Translation gives CASSPTGNINTEAFF. This chain joins TRBV2 and TRBJ1-1, with 7 bases identical to TRBD1. J lost 2 bases, V lost 5 bases, and 8 bases had no gene match. Germline V gives CDR1 SNHLY, CDR2 FYNNEI. This CDR3 spans 15 amino acids.

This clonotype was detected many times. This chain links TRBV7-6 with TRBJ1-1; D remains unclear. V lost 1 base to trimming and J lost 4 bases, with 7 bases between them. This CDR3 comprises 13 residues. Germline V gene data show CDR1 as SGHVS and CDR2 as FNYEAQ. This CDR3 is CASSLGTGTEAFF. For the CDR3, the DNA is TGTGCCAGCAGCTTAGGGACCGGCACTGAAGCTTTCTTT.

For the CDR3, the DNA is TGTGCCAGCAGCTTATTATGCCAGGGGTCCTACGAGCAGTACTTC. Translation gives CASSLLCQGSYEQYF. The rearrangement joins TRBV7-9 to TRBJ2-7; D perhaps matches TRBD1 (6 bases). CDR3 size: 15 residues. Trimming removed 2 bases at V and 1 base at J, with 12 bases between. Germline values: CDR1 SEHNR, CDR2 FQNEAQ (reference sequence).